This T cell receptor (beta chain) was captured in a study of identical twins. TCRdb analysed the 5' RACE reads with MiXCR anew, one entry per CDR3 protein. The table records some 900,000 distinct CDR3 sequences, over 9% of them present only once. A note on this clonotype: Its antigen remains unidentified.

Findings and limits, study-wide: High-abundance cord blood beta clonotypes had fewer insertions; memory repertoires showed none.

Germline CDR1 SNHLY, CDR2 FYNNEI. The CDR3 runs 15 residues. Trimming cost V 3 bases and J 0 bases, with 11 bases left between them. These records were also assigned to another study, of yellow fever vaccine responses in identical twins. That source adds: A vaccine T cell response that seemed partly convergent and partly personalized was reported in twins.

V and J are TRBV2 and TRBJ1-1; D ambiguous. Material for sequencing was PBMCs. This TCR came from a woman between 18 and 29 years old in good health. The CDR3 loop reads CASSEGFVMNTEAFF. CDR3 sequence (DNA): TGTGCCAGCAGTGAGGGTTTTGTGATGAACACTGAAGCTTTCTTT.